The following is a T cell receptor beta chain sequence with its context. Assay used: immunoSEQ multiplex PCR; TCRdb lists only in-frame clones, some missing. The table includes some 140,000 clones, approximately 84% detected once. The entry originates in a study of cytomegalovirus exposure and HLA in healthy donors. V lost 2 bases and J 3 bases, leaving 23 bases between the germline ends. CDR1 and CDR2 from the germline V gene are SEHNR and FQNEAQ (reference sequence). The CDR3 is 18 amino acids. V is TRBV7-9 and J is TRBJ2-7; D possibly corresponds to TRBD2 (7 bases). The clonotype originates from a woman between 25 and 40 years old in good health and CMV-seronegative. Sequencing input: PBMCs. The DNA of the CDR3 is TGTGCCAGCAGCTTATATGGGGGAGGGGGGCTTAGGGTCTACGAGCAGTACTTC. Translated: CASSLYGGGGLRVYEQYF. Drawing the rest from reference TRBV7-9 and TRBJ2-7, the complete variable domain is DTGVSQNPRHKITKRGQNVTFRCDPISEHNRLYWYRQTLGQGPEFLTYFQNEAQLEKSRLLSDRFSAERPKGSFSTLEIQRTEQGDSAMYLCASSLYGGGGLRVYEQYFGPGTRLTVT.